A single sample gave rise to the 8 T cell receptor beta chains below, sequenced in a study of human T cells and chemical hapten exposure. Described time point: patch test 1, 2 weeks after DPC sensitization. Treatment defined: therapeutic diphenylcyclopropenone sensitization with weekly scalp DPC. TCRdb analysed the RACE reads with MiXCR anew, one entry per CDR3 protein. Seen here are roughly 180,000 distinct CDR3 sequences, more than 14% observed once, and the top ten hold about 1.8%. The sample in question was whole blood, obtained in connection with sensitization to the hapten diphenylcyclopropenone (DPC). These receptors all stem from a woman aged 25 to 39 with alopecia areata. Some clones in this sample may be carry-over from other donors' samples.

The table lists this clonotype with many counts. The chain is built from TRBV5-1 and TRBJ1-2, with D tentatively TRBD1 (6 bases). Trimming shortened V by 4 bases and J by 5 bases, and 15 bases separated the two germline ends. In germline, CDR1 is SGHRS, CDR2 YFSETQ. The CDR3 length is 14 residues. The CDR3 spells CASSPPTGLYGYTF. CDR3 nucleotide sequence: TGCGCCAGCAGCCCCCCGACAGGATTATATGGCTACACCTTC.

This clonotype was seen many times. This chain links TRBV7-2 with TRBJ2-2; D ambiguous. Germline V gene data show CDR1 as SGHTA and CDR2 as FQGNSA. The CDR3 length is 14 residues. V was shortened by 2 bases and J by 6 bases, with 10 bases between the two germline ends. The CDR3 bases are TGTGCCAGCAGCTTAATTATCAATTCCGGGGAGCTGTTTTTT. Translation gives CASSLIINSGELFF.

This clonotype occurred many times. This chain connects TRBV10-3 to TRBJ2-3, with D perhaps being TRBD1 or TRBD2 (5 bases each). The V end was cut by 10 bases, the J end by 5 bases, with 16 bases between. In germline, CDR1 is ENHRY, CDR2 SYGVKD. The CDR3 consists of 13 residues. The CDR3 DNA sequence: TGTGCCAGCCGACCGGGGCTTGGAGATACGCAGTATTTT. Its translation is CASRPGLGDTQYF.

This clonotype has a count of ten or more. CDR3 in DNA: TGTGCCAGCAGCCCGACAGGGATAACAGGCGAGCAGTACTTC. Protein: CASSPTGITGEQYF. The J gene is TRBJ2-7, the V gene TRBV28; 7 nucleotides match TRBD1. There are 14 residues in the CDR3. Germline V gene lookup returns CDR1 MDHEN and CDR2 SYDVKM. Trimming at V came to 6 bases and at J to 6 bases, leaving 11 bases not matched to a gene.

This clonotype came up once. The CDR3 region has the DNA TGTGCCAGCAGCCAACCAGCGGTCTCCTACAATGAGCAGTTCTTC. This sequence encodes CASSQPAVSYNEQFF. J is TRBJ2-1 and V is TRBV3-1; D perhaps matches TRBD2 (5 bases). V was cut by 2 bases and J by 0 bases, with 8 bases left in between. The CDR3 is 15 amino acids. CDR1 and CDR2 (germline): LGHDT, YNNKEL (reference sequence).

In its sample, this clonotype was seen a few times. The chain couples TRBV6-2 or TRBV6-3 to TRBJ2-2; 8 bases are shared with TRBD1. Trimming cost V 7 bases and J 4 bases; bases outside gene matches: 8. Germline assignment: CDR1 MNHEY and CDR2 SVGEGT. This CDR3 has 15 residues. The DNA of the CDR3 is TGTGCCAGCACAAGAATCCAGGGGGCCACCGGGGAGCTGTTTTTT. Residues: CASTRIQGATGELFF.

The rearrangement joins TRBV20-1 to TRBJ1-2; unclear D gene. This CDR3 comprises 9 residues. Germline values: CDR1 DFQATT, CDR2 SNEGSKA (reference sequence). Trimming shortened V by 0 bases and J by 12 bases, and 5 bases separated the two germline ends. The CDR3 DNA is TGCAGTGCTAGAGATCCTCACACCTTC. It translates to CSARDPHTF.

The chain links TRBV28 to TRBJ2-7; D is perhaps TRBD1 (5 bases). V lost 5 bases and J 2 bases, leaving 10 bases between the germline ends. The CDR3 spans 13 residues. CDR1 is MDHEN, CDR2 SYDVKM, per germline. In nucleotides, the CDR3 is TGTGCCAGCAGTCTAGGGGCCCCCTACGAGCAGTACTTC. Translated: CASSLGAPYEQYF.